This TCR beta chain comes out of a study of regulatory T cells in long-lasting Graves disease. A remark on this clonotype: Its antigen remains unidentified.

General observations from the study: Among samples with persistent disease, TRBV28, TRBJ1-2 and TRBJ2-5 were favored.

The CDR3 sequence is 13 residues long. Trimming took off 6 bases at V and 6 bases at J, with 18 bases between the two ends. The germline V gene has CDR1 SQVTM and CDR2 ANQGSEA. Time point reported: newly diagnosed GD, antithyroid drugs for less than 3 months. PBMC RNA served as the TCR library source. Arm-PCR of CDR3 regions and iRepertoire HTBI primers were used to build TCR beta libraries. TCRdb fed the multiplex PCR reads into MiXCR, producing one record per CDR3 protein. Of more than 450,000 distinct CDR3 sequences listed, about 16% are singletons. This sample was also put to use in a study of T cells in Graves' hyperthyroidism and ophthalmopathy. That work contributes: Uncontrolled infection, other autoimmune disease, pregnancy or lactation excluded patients.

This clonotype was sampled from a man aged 35-49 years with Graves disease. The rearrangement uses TRBV29-1 and TRBJ2-7; D perhaps matches TRBD2 (6 bases). The source material was peripheral blood mononuclear cells (PBMCs), sampled at new diagnosis, from a patient treated with antithyroid drugs. CDR3 amino acids: CSVGYMEGGEQYF. CDR3 DNA: TGCAGCGTCGGATATATGGAGGGAGGCGAGCAGTACTTC.